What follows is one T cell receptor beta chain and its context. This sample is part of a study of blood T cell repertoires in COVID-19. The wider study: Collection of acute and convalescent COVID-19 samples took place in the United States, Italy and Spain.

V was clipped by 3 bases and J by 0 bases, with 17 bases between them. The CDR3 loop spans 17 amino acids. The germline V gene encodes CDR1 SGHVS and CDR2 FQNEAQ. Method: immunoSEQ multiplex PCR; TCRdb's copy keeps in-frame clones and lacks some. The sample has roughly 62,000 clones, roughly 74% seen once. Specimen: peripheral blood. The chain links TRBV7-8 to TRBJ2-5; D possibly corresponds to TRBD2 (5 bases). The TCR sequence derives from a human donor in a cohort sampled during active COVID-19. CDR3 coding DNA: TGTGCCAGCAGCTTGGTGGGGAGCGTGGGGTACCAAGAGACCCAGTACTTC. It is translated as CASSLVGSVGYQETQYF.